A single sample gave rise to the 5 T cell receptor beta chains below, sequenced in a study of blood T cell repertoires in COVID-19. The method was immunoSEQ multiplex PCR; TCRdb's version includes in-frame clones alone and lacks a portion of them. Of some 250,000 clones in the sample, around 89% are singletons; the top ten hold roughly 9%. The sample consisted of PBMCs or T cells enriched from blood (not recorded which). These receptors originate from a man aged 35 to 55 who had recovered from COVID-19.

This clone was seen just once. The chain is built from TRBV27 and TRBJ1-1; TRBD1 matches at 11 bases. The CDR3 sequence is 16 residues long. The trim removed 4 bases at V and 6 bases at J, leaving 10 bases unmatched. CDR1 and CDR2 (germline): MNHEY, SMNVEV (reference sequence). The CDR3 protein is CASSYGIPGQGAEAFF. DNA of the CDR3: TGTGCCAGCAGTTATGGCATTCCGGGACAGGGGGCTGAAGCTTTCTTT.

The chain couples TRBV12-3 or TRBV12-4 to TRBJ1-5; D possibly corresponds to TRBD1 (5 bases). With 3 bases removed from V and 15 bases from J, the gap between germline ends came to 15 bases. This CDR3 has 12 amino acids. As DNA, the CDR3 is TGTGCCAGCAGTTTGTTAGAAGGGGCTTTGCATTTT. Its protein product is CASSLLEGALHF.

The rearrangement links TRBV27 to TRBJ2-6, with TRBD1 matching over 7 bases. J was trimmed by 0 bases and V by 4 bases; bases with no gene match: 12. CDR1 MNHEY and CDR2 SMNVEV come from the germline V gene (reference sequence). The CDR3 loop spans 19 amino acids. The CDR3, as DNA: TGTGCCAGCAGTTCCCCAGGACAGGAATTATTCTCTGGGGCCAACGTCCTGACTTTC. Its protein product is CASSSPGQELFSGANVLTF.

The chain couples TRBV9 to TRBJ2-3, with 12 bases aligning to TRBD2. Trimming cost V 3 bases and J 0 bases; bases outside gene matches: 8. Germline V gene data show CDR1 as SGDLS and CDR2 as YYNGEE. The CDR3 has 18 residues. The CDR3: CASSAGLAGIESTDTQYF. As DNA, the CDR3 is TGTGCCAGCAGCGCCGGACTAGCGGGGATAGAGAGCACAGATACGCAGTATTTT.

The count of this clone is one. The chain uses TRBV2 and TRBJ2-1; 9 bases match TRBD1. This CDR3 spans 18 amino acids. The trim removed 8 bases at V and 5 bases at J, leaving 19 bases unmatched. CDR1 is SNHLY, CDR2 FYNNEI, per germline. In DNA form, the CDR3 reads TGTGCCAGCCCATCGGGGGGACAGGGTATAAGGATCCACAATGAGCAGTTCTTC. This sequence encodes CASPSGGQGIRIHNEQFF.